This TCR beta chain was sequenced for a study of T cell repertoires in aging, cancer and after chemotherapy (dated by TCRdb to between 2019 and 2020). Describing the broader study: Donors spanned six age groups from 30 or younger to 70 or older, with at least three individuals per group. Approximately 8.4 million TCR reads were contained in the full dataset. The cohort comprised about 210 cancer patients, 90 to 94 with hematological and roughly 120 with solid cancers, plus 95 healthy donors as a reference group. In the solid tumor group, the paired samples taken before and after chemotherapy came from brain tumor (glioblastoma) patients given temozolomide-based therapy. Peripheral blood TCR beta repertoires from healthy donors and cancer patients were profiled to examine immunoaging and T cell reconstitution after chemotherapy. The full study reports these points: Compared with age-matched healthy donors, untreated patients with hematological or solid cancers had significantly lower TCR diversity and higher clonality in blood. In healthy donors, the decline in TCR diversity with age was mainly explained by loss of richness, whereas in cancer patients loss of evenness was also found to contribute. In both cancer cohorts, median generation probability rose over the chemotherapy interval, which suggests that the repertoire was reconstituted through rebound thymic output. The authors noted that the repertoire data do not allow conclusions about immunological memory after chemotherapy.

In regard to this clonotype: There is no known antigen for this receptor. Within one base of it there is no much larger clone, and no base qualities were kept.

Multiplex touch-down PCR with a mixed TRB-A/B primer pool was used to amplify rearranged TRB sequences covering the V, D and J segments. Two consecutive PCR reactions with Phusion HS II polymerase added Illumina adapters and sample indices to the amplicons. Amplicons were gel-purified using the NucleoSpin Gel and PCR Clean-up kit and were subsequently checked with Qubit and an Agilent 2100 Bioanalyzer. Libraries were sequenced on an Illumina MiSeq using 600-cycle, single-indexed, paired-end runs. From the authors' description of their analysis: Processing of the TRB sequences was carried out with MiXCR versions 2.12 and 3.0.5. A clone was defined as each unique CDR3 nucleotide sequence, and only productive sequences supported by at least two reads were kept. The repertoire metrics were Shannon diversity, evenness, clonality (defined as one minus evenness), and alpha-parameterized diversity profiles covering alpha 0 to 5. Generation probabilities of clones in paired pre- and post-chemotherapy samples were computed with the IGoR algorithm. TCRdb reworked the public reads: Q25 trimming with fastp, MiXCR clone assembly, productive beta chains retained. Entries that share a CDR3 protein sequence are merged under the most common genes and DNA. The V and J calls and clone size come from TCRdb's table, not from the authors' own analysis. Here the sample has 950 to 1,500 distinct CDR3 sequences; 30% occur a single time. 34% of the sample goes to the ten largest clones.

Instead of sorted cells or RNA, genomic DNA extracted from peripheral blood served as the source for amplifying TCR beta rearrangements. Counted from cysteine to phenylalanine, this CDR3 has 14 amino acids. Of all the DNA, just the CDR3 is kept, 42 bases in frame from base 1. CDR1 and CDR2 were assigned from the germline V gene (reference sequence) as DFQATT and SNEGSKA. From V the trimming removes 5 bases and from J it removes 9 bases, while the gene matches leave 8 bases of the junction unaccounted for. The V gene is TRBV20-1 and the J gene is TRBJ2-1; 12 junctional bases match TRBD1. The TCR originated in a human donor with a solid tumor. Sequences were obtained from blood. This receptor has the CDR3 CSAPSGQGAGEQFF. Read as DNA, the sequence is TGCAGTGCTCCTTCGGGACAGGGGGCTGGTGAGCAGTTCTTC.